This T cell receptor beta chain was sequenced in a study of blood T cell repertoires in COVID-19. Across the whole study: From the United States, Italy and Spain came samples of acute and convalescent COVID-19. From T cells, B-cell-depleted T cells, or PBMCs came the material, which was cDNA or gDNA.

Original processing methods: Estimation of nucleated cell counts was performed using reference gene primer amplification. Sequencing was performed with immunoSEQ multiplex PCR; in TCRdb, only in-frame clones are kept and a portion is missing. D and trimming come from the DNA, and the V and J calls and clone size come from that table. The sample shows more than 20,000 clones, roughly 87% of them seen only once. Per the germline V gene, CDR1 is MGHRA and CDR2 is YSYEKL. The CDR3 has 22 residues. Unmatched junction bases numbered 20, after V lost 1 base and J lost 1 base. Source material: peripheral blood. V usage is TRBV4-1 and J usage is TRBJ1-5; 9 bases match TRBD1. The TCR originated in a human donor with active COVID-19. The donor label of this sample is uncertain. This CDR3 reads CASSQGVGPGQGGSLSNQPQHF. CDR3 nucleotide sequence: TGCGCCAGCAGCCAAGGGGTCGGACCGGGACAGGGTGGATCGTTGAGCAATCAGCCCCAGCATTTT.